The rows below give T cell receptor beta chains drawn from one sample of a study of read filtering for tumor transcriptome and immune sequencing. Via MiXCR, TCRdb re-called the reads, giving one row per CDR3 protein. The data contain around 38,000 distinct CDR3 sequences, around 15% of them seen just once; the ten biggest clones take up around 26%. The specimen was a population of CD138-negative cells sorted from bone marrow. The source of these receptors is a donor over 35 with multiple myeloma. Both conserved end residues are part of each CDR3. D genes are given only for firm matches. Rows may omit the clone size; those that give it use once, few, many or a size class.

v_gene: TRBV12-3/TRBV12-4; d_gene: .; abundance: many; j_gene: TRBJ1-1; CDR3aa: CASRPGPMNTKAFF; CDR3nt: TGTGCCAGCAGACCGGGACCCATGAACACTAAAGCTTTCTTT
v_gene: TRBV20-1; d_gene: .; abundance: many; j_gene: TRBJ1-5; CDR3aa: CSATPVDQPQHF; CDR3nt: TGCAGTGCTACGCCAGTGGATCAGCCCCAGCATTTT
v_gene: TRBV4-1; d_gene: TRBD2; abundance: many; j_gene: TRBJ2-1; CDR3aa: CASSLAGGRDEQFF; CDR3nt: TGCGCCAGCAGCCTAGCGGGAGGGCGGGATGAGCAGTTCTTC
v_gene: TRBV20-1; d_gene: .; abundance: .; j_gene: TRBJ2-7; CDR3aa: CSANEEWEPYERYF; CDR3nt: TGCAGTGCTAATGAGGAATGGGAGCCCTACGAGCGGTACTTC
v_gene: TRBV20-1; d_gene: TRBD1; abundance: .; j_gene: TRBJ1-5; CDR3aa: CSALDRRHQAQHF; CDR3nt: TGCAGTGCTCTGGACAGGCGTCATCAGGCCCAGCATTTT
v_gene: TRBV30; d_gene: TRBD2; abundance: many; j_gene: TRBJ2-3; CDR3aa: CAWGTSGVLDTQYF; CDR3nt: TGTGCCTGGGGGACTAGCGGGGTCCTAGATACGCAGTATTTT
v_gene: TRBV15; d_gene: TRBD2; abundance: many; j_gene: TRBJ2-1; CDR3aa: CATSRDLGLAPYNEQFF; CDR3nt: TGTGCCACCAGCAGAGATCTAGGACTAGCCCCTTACAATGAGCAGTTCTTC
v_gene: TRBV20-1; d_gene: TRBD2; abundance: many; j_gene: TRBJ2-1; CDR3aa: CSASYSGLYNEQFF; CDR3nt: TGCAGTGCTAGTTATAGCGGGCTATACAATGAGCAGTTCTTC
v_gene: TRBV27; d_gene: .; abundance: many; j_gene: TRBJ2-1; CDR3aa: CASSLFAGLEQFF; CDR3nt: TGTGCCAGCAGTTTATTCGCGGGGCTTGAGCAGTTCTTC
v_gene: TRBV29-1; d_gene: TRBD1; abundance: .; j_gene: TRBJ2-6; CDR3aa: CSVELRGPGANVLTF; CDR3nt: TGCAGCGTGGAACTCAGGGGGCCTGGGGCCAACGTCCTGACTTTC
v_gene: TRBV7-2; d_gene: .; abundance: many; j_gene: TRBJ2-3; CDR3aa: CASSFDFTDTQYF; CDR3nt: TGTGCCAGCAGCTTCGACTTCACAGATACGCAGTATTTT
v_gene: TRBV20-1; d_gene: .; abundance: many; j_gene: TRBJ2-3; CDR3aa: CSASELQLHTSTDTQYF; CDR3nt: TGCAGTGCTAGCGAGCTCCAGCTTCATACTAGCACAGATACGCAGTATTTT
v_gene: TRBV18; d_gene: TRBD1; abundance: .; j_gene: TRBJ1-1; CDR3aa: CASSPSDRAIEAFF; CDR3nt: TGTGCCAGCTCACCTTCAGACAGGGCAATTGAAGCTTTCTTT
v_gene: TRBV20-1; d_gene: .; abundance: many; j_gene: TRBJ2-5; CDR3aa: CSARVWGVAKETQYF; CDR3nt: TGCAGTGCTAGAGTGTGGGGGGTCGCAAAAGAGACCCAGTACTTC
v_gene: TRBV7-2; d_gene: TRBD1; abundance: many; j_gene: TRBJ2-7; CDR3aa: CASSLGTAYEQYF; CDR3nt: TGTGCCAGCAGCCTCGGGACAGCCTACGAGCAGTACTTC
v_gene: TRBV28; d_gene: TRBD1; abundance: medium-sized; j_gene: TRBJ2-1; CDR3aa: CASSRDSYNEQFF; CDR3nt: TGTGCCAGCAGTAGGGACAGCTACAATGAGCAGTTCTTC
v_gene: TRBV24-1; d_gene: TRBD2; abundance: many; j_gene: TRBJ2-1; CDR3aa: CATSVLSGRVNEQFF; CDR3nt: TGTGCCACCAGTGTCTTGAGCGGGAGGGTCAATGAGCAGTTCTTC
v_gene: TRBV28; d_gene: TRBD1; abundance: many; j_gene: TRBJ2-7; CDR3aa: CASYADRGNTYEQYF; CDR3nt: TGTGCCAGCTATGCTGACAGGGGGAATACCTACGAGCAGTACTTC
v_gene: TRBV6-5; d_gene: TRBD1; abundance: .; j_gene: TRBJ1-5; CDR3aa: CANSTGDSNQPQHF; CDR3nt: TGTGCCAACAGTACAGGGGATAGCAATCAGCCCCAGCATTTT
v_gene: TRBV7-2; d_gene: .; abundance: .; j_gene: TRBJ1-5; CDR3aa: CASSLAGWDDQPQHF; CDR3nt: TGTGCCAGCAGCTTAGCTGGGTGGGATGATCAGCCCCAGCATTTT
v_gene: TRBV20-1; d_gene: .; abundance: many; j_gene: TRBJ2-1; CDR3aa: CSARVSYEQFF; CDR3nt: TGCAGTGCTAGAGTGAGTTATGAGCAGTTCTTC
v_gene: TRBV20-1; d_gene: TRBD2; abundance: many; j_gene: TRBJ2-7; CDR3aa: CSVTEVASGAYEQYF; CDR3nt: TGCAGTGTTACCGAGGTGGCTAGCGGAGCCTACGAGCAGTACTTC
v_gene: TRBV6-6; d_gene: TRBD1; abundance: many; j_gene: TRBJ2-7; CDR3aa: CASSYGTGAREQYF; CDR3nt: TGTGCCAGCAGTTACGGGACAGGGGCTAGGGAGCAGTACTTC
v_gene: TRBV7-6; d_gene: TRBD2; abundance: many; j_gene: TRBJ2-7; CDR3aa: CASSLAPLAGEQYF; CDR3nt: TGTGCCAGCAGCTTAGCCCCATTAGCGGGAGAACAGTACTTC
v_gene: TRBV7-3; d_gene: TRBD2; abundance: many; j_gene: TRBJ2-1; CDR3aa: CASSLLGGPSGRTSYNEQFF; CDR3nt: TGTGCCAGCAGCTTATTGGGGGGTCCTAGCGGGAGGACCTCCTACAATGAGCAGTTCTTC
v_gene: TRBV7-9; d_gene: .; abundance: many; j_gene: TRBJ1-3; CDR3aa: CASSLGGQRRSGNTIYF; CDR3nt: TGTGCCAGCAGCTTAGGGGGTCAGCGTCGCTCTGGAAACACCATATATTTT
v_gene: TRBV14; d_gene: .; abundance: many; j_gene: TRBJ2-7; CDR3aa: CASSQQGYEQYF; CDR3nt: TGTGCCAGCAGCCAACAGGGCTACGAGCAGTACTTC
v_gene: TRBV20-1; d_gene: .; abundance: many; j_gene: TRBJ1-5; CDR3aa: CSARRGSNQPQHF; CDR3nt: TGCAGTGCTAGACGGGGGTCCAATCAGCCCCAGCATTTT
v_gene: TRBV6-2/TRBV6-3; d_gene: TRBD2; abundance: many; j_gene: TRBJ2-1; CDR3aa: CASSLPGTSGSVGEQFF; CDR3nt: TGTGCCAGCAGTCTACCCGGGACTAGCGGGAGCGTTGGTGAGCAGTTCTTC
v_gene: TRBV20-1; d_gene: .; abundance: many; j_gene: TRBJ2-5; CDR3aa: CSAGAWSSGQETQYF; CDR3nt: TGCAGTGCTGGGGCCTGGAGTAGCGGCCAAGAGACCCAGTACTTC
v_gene: TRBV29-1; d_gene: TRBD1; abundance: many; j_gene: TRBJ2-1; CDR3aa: CSGTEGTGLANEQFF; CDR3nt: TGCAGTGGAACGGAGGGGACAGGGTTGGCCAATGAGCAGTTCTTC
v_gene: TRBV7-8; d_gene: .; abundance: .; j_gene: TRBJ2-1; CDR3aa: CASSPGGNERFF; CDR3nt: TGTGCCAGCAGCCCTGGAGGCAACGAGCGGTTCTTC
v_gene: TRBV28; d_gene: .; abundance: many; j_gene: TRBJ1-1; CDR3aa: CASSLPFTEAFF; CDR3nt: TGTGCCAGCAGTTTACCTTTCACTGAAGCTTTCTTT
v_gene: TRBV11-3; d_gene: TRBD2; abundance: many; j_gene: TRBJ2-1; CDR3aa: CASSLRSAGGFYNEQFF; CDR3nt: TGTGCCAGCAGCTTACGTTCAGCGGGAGGGTTCTACAATGAGCAGTTCTTC
v_gene: TRBV28; d_gene: .; abundance: many; j_gene: TRBJ2-5; CDR3aa: CASSPPGAGQETQYF; CDR3nt: TGTGCCAGCAGCCCCCCCGGCGCGGGGCAAGAGACCCAGTACTTC
v_gene: TRBV28; d_gene: TRBD1; abundance: few; j_gene: TRBJ2-7; CDR3aa: CASSLYKTGFKSYEQYF; CDR3nt: TGTGCCAGCAGCTTATACAAGACAGGGTTTAAGTCCTACGAGCAGTACTTC
v_gene: TRBV28; d_gene: .; abundance: .; j_gene: TRBJ2-2; CDR3aa: CASSTPKLNTGELFF; CDR3nt: TGTGCCAGCAGTACGCCGAAGCTCAACACCGGGGAGCTGTTTTTT
v_gene: TRBV24-1; d_gene: TRBD1; abundance: once; j_gene: TRBJ1-2; CDR3aa: CATSDQGQRRYRYTF; CDR3nt: TGTGCCACCAGTGACCAGGGACAGCGACGCTATCGCTACACCTTC
v_gene: TRBV2; d_gene: TRBD2; abundance: many; j_gene: TRBJ2-1; CDR3aa: CASSPGLGFYDEQFF; CDR3nt: TGTGCCAGCAGTCCCGGACTAGGGTTTTACGATGAGCAGTTCTTC
v_gene: TRBV25-1; d_gene: TRBD1; abundance: many; j_gene: TRBJ2-5; CDR3aa: CASSRDSNQETQYF; CDR3nt: TGTGCCAGCAGTCGGGACAGCAACCAAGAGACCCAGTACTTC